Listed below are T cell receptor beta chains from one sample, sequenced in a study of T cells in Graves' hyperthyroidism and ophthalmopathy. TCRdb reprocessed the multiplex PCR reads via MiXCR and lists one record per CDR3 protein. The table records 200,000 to 250,000 distinct CDR3 sequences, 17% of them present only once. The material sequenced was blood. All receptors come from a middle-aged man with Graves' hyperthyroidism. CDR3s include the opening cysteine and the closing phenylalanine or tryptophan. D genes are given only for firm matches. Size values are once, few and many counts, or a class for expanded clones, and some rows have none.

clone_size	v_call	d_call	j_call	cdr3_aa	cdr3_nt
many	TRBV7-9	.	TRBJ2-7	CASSQASYEQYF	TGTGCCAGCAGCCAAGCTTCTTACGAGCAGTACTTC
.	TRBV18	TRBD1	TRBJ2-5	CASSSDRGGLETQYF	TGTGCCAGCTCATCCGACAGGGGAGGTTTGGAGACCCAGTACTTC
many	TRBV7-3	.	TRBJ2-1	CASSYRGGDEQFF	TGTGCCAGCAGCTACCGAGGAGGCGATGAGCAGTTCTTC
few	TRBV6-5	.	TRBJ2-2	CASSYRTQPTELFF	TGTGCCAGCAGTTACAGGACACAACCGACGGAGCTGTTTTTT
.	TRBV10-3	.	TRBJ2-7	CAISEPGTYEQYF	TGTGCCATCAGTGAGCCTGGGACTTACGAGCAGTACTTC
few	TRBV2	.	TRBJ1-5	CASSEPRQPQHF	TGTGCCAGCAGTGAACCGCGGCAGCCCCAGCATTTT
.	TRBV20-1	.	TRBJ2-5	CSAPNSVGGETQYF	TGCAGTGCCCCTAATAGTGTCGGGGGAGAGACCCAGTACTTC
few	TRBV11-2	.	TRBJ2-5	CASRPLTGPLGTQYF	TGTGCCAGCAGACCCTTGACAGGACCACTAGGGACCCAGTACTTC
many	TRBV7-6	.	TRBJ2-3	CASSLVAVDTQYF	TGTGCCAGCAGCTTAGTCGCGGTAGATACGCAGTATTTT
many	TRBV10-3	.	TRBJ1-5	CATTSGSNQPQHF	TGTGCCACCACGTCAGGGAGCAATCAGCCCCAGCATTTT
few	TRBV3-1	TRBD2	TRBJ2-5	CASSQGDGLAGEAETQYF	TGTGCCAGCAGCCAAGGCGATGGACTAGCGGGAGAGGCTGAGACCCAGTACTTC
.	TRBV5-6	.	TRBJ2-3	CASSFVDFSSDTQYF	TGTGCCAGCAGCTTTGTTGACTTCTCTTCAGATACGCAGTATTTT
few	TRBV14	.	TRBJ1-2	CASSPWGSDYGYTF	TGTGCCAGCAGCCCCTGGGGGTCGGACTATGGCTACACCTTC
once	TRBV28	TRBD2	TRBJ2-1	CASSLAGAYFNEQFF	TGTGCCAGCAGTCTAGCGGGAGCCTACTTTAATGAGCAGTTCTTC
.	TRBV6-1	.	TRBJ1-2	CASSEARHRVLFLGYTF	TGTGCCAGCAGTGAAGCGCGCCACAGGGTCCTTTTCTTAGGCTACACCTTC
many	TRBV7-9	.	TRBJ2-7	CASRDEAIEQYF	TGTGCCAGCAGGGACGAAGCAATCGAGCAGTACTTC
.	TRBV28	.	TRBJ1-2	CAGRRESYGYTF	TGTGCCGGCCGGCGGGAGAGTTATGGCTACACCTTC
many	TRBV30	.	TRBJ1-2	CAWTHSPYGYTF	TGTGCCTGGACTCACAGCCCCTATGGCTACACCTTC
few	TRBV7-3	.	TRBJ2-2	CASSSNQAGAWAGELFF	TGTGCCAGCAGCTCCAACCAGGCCGGGGCGTGGGCGGGGGAGCTGTTTTTT
few	TRBV6-1	TRBD2	TRBJ2-5	CASSAAIALAGGDQETQYF	TGTGCCAGCAGTGCAGCAATAGCTCTAGCGGGAGGAGACCAAGAGACCCAGTACTTC
.	TRBV4-1	TRBD2	TRBJ2-5	CASSPSGRAGETQYF	TGCGCCAGCAGCCCTAGCGGGAGGGCCGGAGAGACCCAGTACTTC
many	TRBV7-2	TRBD2	TRBJ2-1	CASSLGTSGYNEQFF	TGTGCCAGCAGCTTAGGGACTAGCGGCTACAATGAGCAGTTCTTC
.	TRBV5-1	.	TRBJ2-3	CASSQARGGAGTDTQYF	TGCGCCAGCAGCCAAGCCAGGGGAGGAGCGGGCACAGATACGCAGTATTTT
.	TRBV19	.	TRBJ1-3	CASSTGQTGNTIYF	TGTGCCAGTAGTACCGGACAGACTGGAAACACCATATATTTT
many	TRBV5-1	.	TRBJ2-1	CASSLSSFSLYNEQFF	TGCGCCAGCAGCTTGTCCAGCTTTTCCCTATACAATGAGCAGTTCTTC
few	TRBV11-3	.	TRBJ2-5	CASSSRRDGETQYF	TGTGCCAGCAGCTCCCGGCGGGACGGTGAGACCCAGTACTTC
many	TRBV2	.	TRBJ1-6	CASSVANADSPLHF	TGTGCCAGCAGTGTCGCTAATGCGGATTCACCCCTCCACTTT
.	TRBV12-3/TRBV12-4	TRBD1	TRBJ1-4	CASSFPGGGVGKLFF	TGTGCCAGCAGTTTCCCAGGGGGCGGCGTGGGAAAACTGTTTTTT
few	TRBV11-3	TRBD2	TRBJ2-1	CASSLNLAGYNEQFF	TGTGCCAGCAGCTTAAATCTAGCGGGATACAATGAGCAGTTCTTC
few	TRBV11-2	TRBD1	TRBJ2-3	CASSRTGAGTDTQYF	TGTGCCAGCAGCCGGACAGGGGCGGGCACAGATACGCAGTATTTT
.	TRBV20-1	.	TRBJ2-7	CSARGTGRNEQYF	TGCAGTGCTAGGGGGACGGGGCGGAACGAGCAGTACTTC
once	TRBV5-4	.	TRBJ2-1	CASSLQIRVGDEQFF	TGTGCCAGCAGCTTACAGATCAGGGTAGGTGATGAGCAGTTCTTC
many	TRBV6-1	TRBD1	TRBJ1-1	CASITTGGARAFF	TGTGCCAGCATCACGACAGGGGGCGCGAGGGCTTTCTTT
many	TRBV11-2	.	TRBJ2-5	CASSLVSWGRGQETQYF	TGTGCCAGCAGCTTAGTGTCCTGGGGGCGAGGGCAAGAGACCCAGTACTTC
many	TRBV20-1	.	TRBJ1-1	CSARGGGATEAFF	TGCAGTGCTAGAGGAGGGGGAGCCACTGAAGCTTTCTTT
many	TRBV28	TRBD2	TRBJ2-5	CASSRLGVAGVGRETQYF	TGTGCCAGCAGCCGATTGGGAGTAGCGGGAGTAGGGAGAGAGACCCAGTACTTC
few	TRBV5-1	TRBD1	TRBJ2-3	CASSPGTGWDTQYF	TGCGCCAGCAGCCCCGGGACAGGGTGGGATACGCAGTATTTT
few	TRBV7-9	TRBD1	TRBJ2-7	CASSREQGASYEQYF	TGTGCCAGCAGCCGAGAACAGGGGGCCTCCTACGAGCAGTACTTC
few	TRBV11-3	.	TRBJ1-1	CASSSSFAVNTEAFF	TGTGCCAGCAGCTCCTCCTTTGCAGTCAACACTGAAGCTTTCTTT
many	TRBV27	TRBD2	TRBJ2-1	CASSFVLAGVSKQFF	TGTGCCAGCAGTTTCGTACTAGCGGGAGTCTCCAAGCAGTTCTTC
.	TRBV11-2	TRBD2	TRBJ2-1	CASSLVASGGVSSYNEQFF	TGTGCCAGCAGCTTAGTGGCTAGCGGGGGGGTTTCGTCCTACAATGAGCAGTTCTTC
.	TRBV11-2	.	TRBJ2-2	CASGPNGQNTGELFF	TGTGCCAGTGGGCCAAACGGACAGAACACCGGGGAGCTGTTTTTT
.	TRBV6-6	.	TRBJ2-5	CASSYSARERGETQYF	TGTGCCAGCAGTTACTCCGCCAGGGAAAGGGGAGAGACCCAGTACTTC
.	TRBV7-9	.	TRBJ1-2	CASWGAVYGYTF	TGTGCCAGCTGGGGGGCAGTCTATGGCTACACCTTC
.	TRBV5-1	TRBD2	TRBJ2-3	CASSLELAGRFTDTQYF	TGCGCCAGCAGCTTGGAACTAGCGGGAAGGTTCACAGATACGCAGTATTTT
many	TRBV4-1	TRBD1	TRBJ1-2	CASSQVGGQGGDGYTF	TGCGCCAGCAGCCAAGTCGGTGGACAGGGCGGTGACGGCTACACCTTC
.	TRBV6-5	TRBD1	TRBJ2-7	CASSSLTGEGYEQYF	TGTGCCAGCAGTTCTTTGACAGGGGAAGGATACGAGCAGTACTTC
once	TRBV12-3/TRBV12-4	.	TRBJ2-3	CTSSLGSRTDAQYF	TGTACCAGCAGTTTAGGGAGTCGAACAGATGCGCAGTATTTT
few	TRBV4-1	.	TRBJ1-6	CASRAHGGERNSPLHF	TGCGCCAGCCGTGCTCACGGGGGAGAAAGAAATTCACCCCTCCACTTT
.	TRBV20-1	.	TRBJ1-2	CSARRGYYGYTF	TGCAGTGCTCGGCGGGGGTACTATGGCTACACCTTC
.	TRBV4-1	TRBD2	TRBJ2-7	CASSQLPSGRSEQYF	TGCGCCAGCAGCCAGCTCCCTAGCGGGAGGTCCGAGCAGTACTTC
many	TRBV18	.	TRBJ1-6	CASSPTGLDNSPLHF	TGTGCCAGCTCACCAACAGGGTTGGATAATTCACCCCTCCACTTT
many	TRBV7-3	TRBD1	TRBJ2-5	CASSLGTGGTETQYF	TGTGCCAGCAGCTTGGGGACAGGGGGTACAGAGACCCAGTACTTC
few	TRBV20-1	.	TRBJ2-1	CSASSGGSRPYNEQFF	TGCAGTGCTTCCAGTGGGGGCAGCCGCCCTTACAATGAGCAGTTCTTC
many	TRBV12-3/TRBV12-4	TRBD1	TRBJ1-4	CASSRQGAGEKLFF	TGTGCCAGCAGTCGACAGGGGGCAGGAGAAAAACTGTTTTTT